This entry lists 24 T cell receptor beta chains sequenced from one sample in a study of T cells in Graves' hyperthyroidism and ophthalmopathy. From RNA transcripts, TCR beta CDR3 regions were amplified. Primed by the HTBI set, a first-round RT-PCR was run on the TCR CDR3. TCRdb called the multiplex PCR reads again in MiXCR, with one record for every CDR3 protein. Found here are fewer than 400,000 distinct CDR3 sequences, about 14% of them singletons; the top ten hold approximately 27%. Sequencing was carried out using blood. The receptors here all came from a man in his forties or fifties with Graves' ophthalmopathy.

This clonotype has ten or more counts. The rearrangement links TRBV5-6 to TRBJ2-2; unclear D gene. CDR1 and CDR2 from the germline V gene are SGHDT and YYEEEE. This CDR3 region has 13 residues. Deletions cut 4 bases from V and 1 base from J, with 5 bases between. CDR3 residues: CASSPENTGELFF. DNA of the CDR3: TGTGCCAGCAGCCCGGAGAACACCGGGGAGCTGTTTTTT.

There are a few counts of this clonotype. At one boundary the junction diverges from the germline segment, which might be a read error. CDR3 coding DNA: TGTGCCAACAGCACCAGGGGTGTGGACTATGGCTACACCTTC. Translation gives CANSTRGVDYGYTF. The chain employs TRBV11-2 and TRBJ1-2; D is possibly TRBD1 (6 bases). The CDR3 is made up of 14 amino acids. From germline, CDR1 is SGHAT and CDR2 FQNNGV.

The rearrangement uses TRBV27 and TRBJ2-7; D not resolved. Germline values: CDR1 MNHEY, CDR2 SMNVEV (reference sequence). The CDR3 runs 13 residues. Trimming stripped 2 bases from V and 2 bases from J, with 7 bases between. CDR3 nucleotides: TGTGCCAGCAGTTTACGGAGACCCTACGAGCAGTACTTC. Translating it yields CASSLRRPYEQYF.

This chain joins TRBV7-6 and TRBJ2-7; D might be TRBD2 (6 bases). The CDR3 spans 14 residues. CDR1 and CDR2 from the germline V gene are SGHVS and FNYEAQ. V lost 5 bases to trimming and J lost 2 bases, with 13 bases between them. CDR3 nucleotide sequence: TGTGCCAGCAGCGCGCCGGGACTCCCCTACGAGCAGTACTTC. Its protein product is CASSAPGLPYEQYF.

This clonotype appeared once. The chain employs TRBV28 and TRBJ1-2; 7 bases line up with TRBD1. Germline V gene data show CDR1 as MDHEN and CDR2 as SYDVKM. CDR3 length: 16 amino acids. Trimming at V came to 4 bases and at J to 4 bases, leaving 12 bases not matched to a gene. In nucleotides, the CDR3 is TGTGCCAGCAGTTCCATCTACAGGGGAGCGGTCTATGGCTACACCTTC. This sequence encodes CASSSIYRGAVYGYTF.

This clonotype was counted ten times or more. CDR3 amino acids: CASSLSGPSSYEQYF. The CDR3 DNA sequence: TGTGCCAGCAGCTTAAGCGGGCCGAGCTCCTACGAGCAGTACTTC. The V call is TRBV7-2, the J call TRBJ2-7; D possibly corresponds to TRBD2 (6 bases). Per the germline V gene, CDR1 is SGHTA and CDR2 is FQGNSA. Trimming took 2 bases from V and 0 from J, leaving 11 bases between them. This CDR3 is 15 amino acids long.

This clonotype was detected many times. The rearrangement joins TRBV18 to TRBJ2-3; TRBD2 matches 7 bases. This CDR3 has 15 residues. V shed 5 bases and J 0 bases; nucleotides not matched to a gene: 5. The germline CDR1 and CDR2 sequences are KGHSH and LQKENI. The CDR3 is CASSSRGISTDTQYF. DNA of the CDR3: TGTGCCAGCTCATCGCGGGGGATTAGCACAGATACGCAGTATTTT.

The rearrangement uses TRBV20-1 and TRBJ2-7; 11 bases line up with TRBD2. CDR1 DFQATT and CDR2 SNEGSKA come from the germline V gene (reference sequence). Trimming took 6 bases from V and 5 from J; bases not matched to a gene: 3. This CDR3 contains 12 residues. This CDR3 is CSAMTSGNEQYF. In nucleotides, the CDR3 is TGCAGTGCGATGACTAGCGGGAACGAGCAGTACTTC.

This chain uses TRBV6-2 or TRBV6-3 with TRBJ2-1; 11 bases are shared with TRBD2. CDR3 size: 21 residues. Germline CDR1 MNHEY, CDR2 SVGEGT. The V and J ends lost 0 bases and 0 bases, in that order; junction bases with no gene match: 13. The CDR3 DNA reads TGTGCCAGCAGTTACTCAATTCCCGGGACTAGCGGAGAAAGCTCCTACAATGAGCAGTTCTTC. Translated: CASSYSIPGTSGESSYNEQFF.

The table lists this clonotype with many counts. This chain connects TRBV5-1 to TRBJ1-2, with 9 bases fitting TRBD1. After removal of 2 bases from V and 10 bases from J, the junction contained 9 bases not matched to a gene. The CDR3 loop spans 14 amino acids. Germline values: CDR1 SGHRS, CDR2 YFSETQ. DNA for the CDR3: TGCGCCAGCAGCTTTCAAGGACAGGGGTTTGACTACACCTTC. It yields the protein CASSFQGQGFDYTF.

As concerns this clonotype: One base away lies a much larger clone, so this may be a sequencing read error. V is TRBV5-1 and J is TRBJ1-2; possible D gene TRBD1, 5 bases. The CDR3 has 14 residues. Trimming removed 4 bases from V and 4 bases from J, with 14 bases in between. Germline V gene data show CDR1 as SGHRS and CDR2 as YFSETQ. The CDR3 coding sequence is TGCGCCAGCAGCCCTGGGGCAGAAGGCTATGGCTACACCTTC. Encoded protein: CASSPGAEGYGYTF.

This clonotype was detected ten times or more. The rearrangement uses TRBV30 and TRBJ2-7; D is perhaps TRBD2 (6 bases). The CDR3 contains 12 residues. The germline CDR1 and CDR2 sequences are GTSNPN and SVGIG (reference sequence). V was clipped by 7 bases and J by 6 bases, with 16 bases between them. CDR3 loop: CASASGLLEQYF. As DNA, the CDR3 is TGTGCCTCCGCCAGCGGGCTCCTCGAGCAGTACTTC.

This clonotype was recorded at least ten times. One junction end does not reproduce the germline sequence, and a read error may be involved. V is TRBV2 and J is TRBJ2-7; TRBD1 matches at 8 bases. Germline V CDR1 and CDR2: SNHLY, FYNNEI. The CDR3 has 12 residues. The CDR3 DNA reads TGTGCCAGCGCGGGACAGGCCTACGAGCAGTACTTT. Translated: CASAGQAYEQYF.

This chain uses TRBV5-1 with TRBJ2-1; the match to TRBD1 covers 8 bases. Trimming removed 3 bases from V and 10 bases from J; junction bases left unmatched: 6. The CDR3 has 13 residues. CDR1 is SGHRS, CDR2 YFSETQ, per germline. The CDR3 sequence is CASSYTGGREQFF. The CDR3 bases are TGCGCCAGCAGCTATACAGGGGGGCGCGAGCAGTTCTTC. The variable domain in full, completed from reference TRBV5-1 and TRBJ2-1, reads KAGVTQTPRYLIKTRGQQVTLSCSPISGHRSVSWYQQTPGQGLQFLFEYFSETQRNKGNFPGRFSGRQFSNSRSEMNVSTLELGDSALYLCASSYTGGREQFFGPGTRLTVL.

This clonotype has a handful of counts. The gene calls are TRBV9 and TRBJ2-2, with a weak D call TRBD2 (6 bases). This CDR3 has 15 amino acids. The germline V gene has CDR1 SGDLS and CDR2 YYNGEE. V was clipped by 4 bases and J by 7 bases, with 17 bases between them. The CDR3, as DNA: TGTGCCAGCAGCATCCGGCAGGTCGGGGGCGGGGAGCTGTTTTTT. Amino acids: CASSIRQVGGGELFF.

This clonotype has a count of ten or more. V and J are TRBV11-3 and TRBJ2-5; no clear D gene. The CDR3 sequence is 15 residues long. The V gene's germline CDR1 is SGHNT and CDR2 YENEEA. The V end was cut by 5 bases, the J end by 2 bases, with 15 bases between. CDR3 in amino acids: CASSPALGRQETQYF. CDR3 sequence (DNA): TGTGCCAGCAGCCCGGCGTTGGGAAGACAAGAGACCCAGTACTTC.

Regarding this clonotype: Given the absence of the conserved phenylalanine or tryptophan at the CDR3 end, a read error is likely. The chain has TRBV12-3 or TRBV12-4 and TRBJ1-2; 11 bases fit TRBD1. The CDR3 has 14 residues. J lost 6 bases, V lost 5 bases, and 5 bases had no gene match. CDR3 sequence (DNA): TGTGCCAGCAGTCGGGGACAGGGGGTGGATGGCTACACCTCC. Its protein product is CASSRGQGVDGYTS.

This clonotype showed up many times. V and J are TRBV2 and TRBJ2-5; D is unclear. The CDR3 runs to 10 residues. V dropped 1 base and J dropped 6 bases, with 0 bases sitting between them. The V gene's germline CDR1 is SNHLY and CDR2 FYNNEI. CDR3 sequence reads: CASSEETQYF. CDR3 coding DNA: TGTGCCAGCAGTGAAGAGACCCAGTACTTC. The full variable domain, rest sourced from reference TRBV2 and TRBJ2-5, is EPEVTQTPSHQVTQMGQEVILRCVPISNHLYFYWYRQILGQKVEFLVSFYNNEISEKSEIFDDQFSVERPDGSNFTLKIRSTKLEDSAMYFCASSEETQYFGPGTRLLVL.

This clonotype was counted many times. This chain uses TRBV5-1 with TRBJ1-6, with 7 bases matching TRBD1. V dropped 4 bases and J dropped 3; count of bases not matched to a gene: 4. The CDR3 has 15 residues. Germline loops: CDR1 SGHRS, CDR2 YFSETQ. CDR3 sequence (DNA): TGCGCCAGCAGCAACGGACAGGACTATAATTCACCCCTCCACTTT. Translation: CASSNGQDYNSPLHF.

This clonotype came up many times. The J gene is TRBJ1-5, the V gene TRBV3-1; D remains ambiguous. The V end lost 0 bases, the J end lost 7 bases, and 4 bases lay between the germline ends. CDR1 is LGHDT, CDR2 YNNKEL, per germline (reference sequence). The CDR3 consists of 12 residues. The CDR3 sequence is CASSQDHQPQHF. Written as DNA, the CDR3 is TGTGCCAGCAGCCAAGATCACCAGCCCCAGCATTTT.

This clonotype was recorded at least ten times. The chain employs TRBV20-1 and TRBJ2-2; 8 nucleotides line up with TRBD1. With 7 bases clipped from V and 6 bases from J, the junction kept 4 bases outside the gene matches. The CDR3 length is 12 residues. Per the germline V gene, CDR1 is DFQATT and CDR2 is SNEGSKA (reference sequence). CDR3 amino acids: CSVGQGAGELFF. In nucleotides, the CDR3 is TGCAGTGTTGGACAGGGCGCCGGGGAGCTGTTTTTT.

Many counts were recorded for this clonotype. This rearrangement joins TRBV12-3 or TRBV12-4 to TRBJ2-7; no firm D call. The CDR3 length is 16 residues. The V gene lost 2 bases and the J gene lost 0 bases, with 14 bases spanning the gap. The CDR3 loop is CASSLLSISGSYEQYF. CDR3 in DNA: TGTGCCAGCAGTTTACTGTCTATCTCCGGCTCCTACGAGCAGTACTTC.

This clonotype showed up many times. The V call is TRBV27, the J call TRBJ2-1, with 7 bases matching TRBD2. This CDR3 spans 15 amino acids. Trimming cost V 2 bases and J 3 bases; bases outside gene matches: 4. CDR1 and CDR2 from the germline V gene are MNHEY and SMNVEV (reference sequence). In nucleotides, the CDR3 is TGTGCCAGCAGTTTAGGCGCTAGCGGCTACAATGAGCAGTTCTTC. Protein sequence: CASSLGASGYNEQFF.

This clonotype occurred many times. The chain joins TRBV12-3 or TRBV12-4 to TRBJ1-1; D unresolved. The CDR3 is 16 amino acids. The V and J ends lost 4 bases and 6 bases respectively, with 21 bases between them. The CDR3 bases are TGTGCCAGCAGTTCTGGGTACTCCTTGGCAAACGCTGAAGCTTTCTTT. Encoded protein: CASSSGYSLANAEAFF.